Reported below is one T cell receptor (beta chain). The record originates from a study of Graves' ophthalmopathy and Graves' hyperthyroidism. RNA served as the template for amplifying TCR beta CDR3 regions. The first round was an RT-PCR with HTBI primers, and the second round was a multiplex PCR. MiXCR was run by TCRdb on the multiplex PCR reads, yielding one entry per CDR3 protein. The profile covers some 750,000 distinct CDR3 sequences, with around 40% appearing a single time and about 40% taken by the ten largest. The sequence was collected from an adult man with Graves' ophthalmopathy. Sequencing used peripheral blood.

The CDR3 nucleotides read TGCAGCGTTATGCGGGGGGGCTCCTACGAGCAGTACTTC. As protein: CSVMRGGSYEQYF. The J gene is TRBJ2-7, the V gene TRBV29-1; 9 bases match TRBD2. V was pared by 5 bases and J by 0 bases, with 2 bases of the junction left unmatched. The CDR3 sequence is 13 residues long. Germline CDR1 and CDR2: SQVTM and ANQGSEA.